The rows below give T cell receptor beta chains drawn from one sample of a study of cytomegalovirus exposure and HLA in healthy donors. This table comes from immunoSEQ multiplex PCR, and its TCRdb copy is limited to in-frame clones, with some not included. The table records 130,000 or so clones, around two thirds of them present only once. Sequenced input: PBMCs. The receptors derive from a male donor in good health and CMV-seronegative. The CDR3 runs from the conserved cysteine through the conserved F or W. D genes are given only for firm matches. Expanded clones get a size class; other rows say once, few or many, or leave the size out.

abundance | j_gene | d_gene | v_gene | CDR3nt | CDR3aa
NA | TRBJ1-4 | TRBD1 | TRBV15 | TGTGCCACCAGCAATCTCGACAGGGCTAATGAAAAACTGTTTTTT | CATSNLDRANEKLFF
NA | TRBJ2-1 | TRBD2 | TRBV9 | TGTGCCAGCAGCCCGCCAACTAGCGGGGGGGCAAATGAGCAGTTCTTC | CASSPPTSGGANEQFF
few | TRBJ2-1 | NA | TRBV30 | TGTGCCTGGAGTGGGCGGAATTACAATGAGCAGTTCTTC | CAWSGRNYNEQFF
once | TRBJ2-2 | TRBD1 | TRBV5-6 | TGTGCCAGCAGCTTGGGGACAGGGGTGGCCGGGGAGCTGTTTTTT | CASSLGTGVAGELFF
NA | TRBJ1-1 | TRBD1 | TRBV7-8 | TGTGCCAGCAGCCCCAGGACAGGGGGGGGAGCTTTCTTT | CASSPRTGGGAFF
NA | TRBJ2-3 | NA | TRBV2 | TGTGCCAGCTCCGGTCTCACAGATACGCAGTATTTT | CASSGLTDTQYF
NA | TRBJ2-1 | TRBD2 | TRBV25-1 | TGTGCCAGCAGTGCCGGGAGGGGGGTCGGACACAATGAGCAGTTCTTC | CASSAGRGVGHNEQFF
few | TRBJ1-1 | TRBD1 | TRBV5-4 | TGTGCCAGCAGCTTAAAGGTTACGGCGACAGGGAGGACTGAAGCTTTCTTT | CASSLKVTATGRTEAFF
NA | TRBJ2-7 | NA | TRBV19 | TGTGCCATTGGGGACAAAAACTCCTACGAGCAGTACTTC | CAIGDKNSYEQYF
once | TRBJ2-5 | TRBD2 | TRBV10-3 | TGTGCCATCAGTGAGCCCGGGACTAGCGGGGGTATGAAGACCCAGTACTTC | CAISEPGTSGGMKTQYF
few | TRBJ2-5 | TRBD1 | TRBV13 | TGTGCCAGCACCCCGAAGAGGACAGGGGAGACCCAGTACTTC | CASTPKRTGETQYF
NA | TRBJ1-2 | TRBD1 | TRBV12-5 | TGTGCTAGTGGTTCGGCCGGTGGTGTGGGACAGACCTATGGCTACACCTTC | CASGSAGGVGQTYGYTF
few | TRBJ1-5 | NA | TRBV4-1 | TGCGCCAGCAGCCAAGAAAGGCTGCGGGGAAGCAATCAGCCCCAGCATTTT | CASSQERLRGSNQPQHF
NA | TRBJ1-6 | TRBD1 | TRBV27 | TGTGCCAGCAGAAATGACAGGGGTAGCAATTCACCCCTCCACTTT | CASRNDRGSNSPLHF
NA | TRBJ1-5 | NA | TRBV19 | TGTGCCAGTAGTATCAGCCAAGGGGGGGTTCAGCCCCAGCATTTT | CASSISQGGVQPQHF
few | TRBJ1-2 | NA | TRBV2 | TGTGCCAGCACCAGGCGGGGCGGCTACACCTTC | CASTRRGGYTF
NA | TRBJ2-3 | NA | TRBV7-2 | TGTGCCAGCAGCTTAGAGGCAGGAGGTACGCAGTATTTT | CASSLEAGGTQYF
NA | TRBJ2-5 | NA | TRBV28 | TGTGCCAGCAGTCCCCCCGGGAGTCGAGAGACCCAGTACTTC | CASSPPGSRETQYF
many | TRBJ1-1 | NA | TRBV2 | TGTGCCAGCAGTGAGGTGGCAGGGAGGGTTACTGAAGCTTTCTTT | CASSEVAGRVTEAFF
NA | TRBJ2-7 | TRBD2 | TRBV30 | TGTGCCTGGAGTGTAACGGGGGGAATATACGAGCAGTACTTC | CAWSVTGGIYEQYF
NA | TRBJ2-7 | NA | TRBV6-1 | TGTGCCACGTTACTCAGGGTCGGGTACGAGCAGTACTTC | CATLLRVGYEQYF
NA | TRBJ2-7 | TRBD1 | TRBV4-1 | TGCGCCAGCAGCCGGGGGCCCCCAGGGGGCGCGTCCTACGAGCAGTACTTC | CASSRGPPGGASYEQYF
NA | TRBJ1-1 | TRBD1 | TRBV25-1 | TGTGCCAGCAGTCCCCGGGGACAGGGGGCGGCTGAAGCTTTCTTT | CASSPRGQGAAEAFF
NA | TRBJ1-4 | NA | TRBV7-2 | TGTGCCAGCAGCTTAGAGATTGGGAGTGAAAAACTGTTTTTT | CASSLEIGSEKLFF
few | TRBJ1-1 | NA | TRBV10-3 | TGTGCCATCAGTGAGTCGGGGGTAGCGGGCACTGAAGCTTTCTTT | CAISESGVAGTEAFF
NA | TRBJ1-2 | TRBD1 | TRBV7-2 | TGTGCCAGCAGCGCAAGGACAGGGGTACCGGACTATGGCTACACCTTC | CASSARTGVPDYGYTF
NA | TRBJ2-2 | TRBD2 | TRBV13 | TGTGCCAGCAGCCAAGGACTAGCGGGGGTCACCGGGGAGCTGTTTTTT | CASSQGLAGVTGELFF
NA | TRBJ2-6 | TRBD2 | TRBV10-3 | TGTGCCATCAGTGACCAGACTAGCGGGGGGGTTGGGGCCAACGTCCTGACTTTC | CAISDQTSGGVGANVLTF
NA | TRBJ1-1 | TRBD1 | TRBV4-3 | TGCGCCAGCAGCCAAGACTGGGACAGCCAGAACACTGAAGCTTTCTTT | CASSQDWDSQNTEAFF
NA | TRBJ1-2 | NA | TRBV9 | TGTGCCAGCAGCGAGGGAACAGGGTCCGCCTCTTATGGCTACACCTTC | CASSEGTGSASYGYTF
NA | TRBJ2-7 | TRBD1 | TRBV9 | TGTGCCAGCAGCGGGGGCCGACAGGGGACCTACGAGCAGTACTTC | CASSGGRQGTYEQYF
NA | TRBJ2-1 | NA | TRBV9 | TGTGCCAGCAGCTTCACCCCAGAGGGCAATGAGCAGTTCTTC | CASSFTPEGNEQFF
NA | TRBJ1-1 | NA | TRBV7-9 | TGTGCCAGCAGCTTAGGGCCACAGGGAAATGAAGCTTTCTTT | CASSLGPQGNEAFF
NA | TRBJ2-7 | TRBD2 | TRBV9 | TGTGCCAGCAGCGTCACGCCGGGACTAAATATTCCTTACGAGCAGTACTTC | CASSVTPGLNIPYEQYF
NA | TRBJ2-3 | NA | TRBV6-5 | TGTGCCAGCAGTTACTCCCGACTCCTTCCCACAGATACGCAGTATTTT | CASSYSRLLPTDTQYF
NA | TRBJ2-7 | NA | TRBV2 | TGTGCCAGCACCTCCCGCCGGGGGGCCGACGAGCAGTACTTC | CASTSRRGADEQYF
NA | TRBJ1-1 | TRBD1 | TRBV7-2 | TGTGCCAGCAGCTTAGCGTCGTGGCAGGGGGTGAACACTGAAGCTTTCTTT | CASSLASWQGVNTEAFF
NA | TRBJ2-1 | TRBD2 | TRBV27 | TGTGCCAGCAGTTTAATAGCGGGGGAAGGGGGCAATGAGCAGTTCTTC | CASSLIAGEGGNEQFF
NA | TRBJ1-4 | TRBD1 | TRBV6-5 | TGTGCCAGCAGGGGGACAGGGAATGAAAAACTGTTTTTT | CASRGTGNEKLFF
NA | TRBJ1-2 | TRBD1 | TRBV27 | TGTGCCAGCAGTCCCGGGACAGGGGCCTTAAACTATGGCTACACCTTC | CASSPGTGALNYGYTF
NA | TRBJ2-5 | TRBD1 | TRBV6-1 | TGTGCCAGCAGTTTCGGGACAGGGCTCGGTGAGACCCAGTACTTC | CASSFGTGLGETQYF
once | TRBJ1-1 | TRBD1 | TRBV6-5 | TGTGCCAGCAGTTACTCCGGACAGGGGGTGCCTGAAGCTTTCTTT | CASSYSGQGVPEAFF
NA | TRBJ2-5 | TRBD2 | TRBV5-6 | TGTGCCAGCAGCCCTGGGACTAGCGGAATACAAGAGACCCAGTACTTC | CASSPGTSGIQETQYF
few | TRBJ2-1 | TRBD2 | TRBV7-2 | TGTGCCAGCAGCCTGCGGGGGGGCCATTACAATGAGCAGTTCTTC | CASSLRGGHYNEQFF
NA | TRBJ2-3 | TRBD1 | TRBV5-1 | TGCGCCAGCAGCAACACAGGGGGAGGCACAGATACGCAGTATTTT | CASSNTGGGTDTQYF